The 9 T cell receptor beta chains below were found in one sample sequenced in a study of cytomegalovirus exposure and HLA in healthy donors. PCR employed 60 Vbeta and 13 Jbeta primers. The data were produced by immunoSEQ multiplex PCR, yet TCRdb's version contains in-frame clones alone and is incomplete. This table holds about 200,000 clones, about 70% found once. Sequencing was done on a sample of PBMCs. These receptors originate from a woman younger than 45 in good health and CMV-seronegative.

The chain carries TRBV5-1 and TRBJ2-2, with 7 bases matching TRBD1. The CDR3 contains 16 residues. Germline V lookup: CDR1 SGHRS, CDR2 YFSETQ. The J segment lost 4 bases and the V segment lost 2 bases, leaving 8 bases of the junction unmatched. The CDR3 loop reads CASSLQGSPGTGELFF. DNA for the CDR3: TGCGCCAGCAGCTTACAGGGGTCTCCTGGCACCGGGGAGCTGTTTTTT.

This clone was detected only once. A junction boundary mismatches the germline segment, possibly from a read error. This chain links TRBV7-3 with TRBJ2-7; D uncertain. CDR1 and CDR2 from the germline V gene are SGHTA and FQGTGA. This CDR3 is built from 15 residues. CDR3 in amino acids: CASSLTPRDSYEQYF. The CDR3 DNA sequence: TGTGCCAGCAGCCTAACCCCCCGAGACTCCTACGAGCAGTACTTC.

V usage is TRBV6-5 and J usage is TRBJ1-2; 11 bases match TRBD1. Trimming removed 2 bases from V and 5 bases from J; junction bases left unmatched: 7. In germline, CDR1 is MNHEY, CDR2 SVGAGI. This CDR3 is 16 amino acids long. CDR3 in DNA: TGTGCCAGCAGTTACATAGGGACAGGGGGTCCATATGGCTACACCTTC. Amino acids: CASSYIGTGGPYGYTF.

This chain joins TRBV5-1 and TRBJ2-5; 7 nucleotides agree with TRBD1. The CDR3 runs 15 residues. V dropped 7 bases and J dropped 2; count of bases not matched to a gene: 11. Germline CDR1 and CDR2: SGHRS and YFSETQ. CDR3 in amino acids: CASGDPNRGQETQYF. The CDR3 DNA sequence: TGCGCCAGCGGAGACCCTAACAGGGGTCAAGAGACCCAGTACTTC. Supplemented by reference TRBV5-1 and TRBJ2-5, the full variable domain reads KAGVTQTPRYLIKTRGQQVTLSCSPISGHRSVSWYQQTPGQGLQFLFEYFSETQRNKGNFPGRFSGRQFSNSRSEMNVSTLELGDSALYLCASGDPNRGQETQYFGPGTRLLVL.

The chain joins TRBV6-6 to TRBJ1-2; 8 nucleotides agree with TRBD1. V lost 2 bases, J lost 4 bases, and 9 bases stayed unmatched. Germline values: CDR1 MNHNY, CDR2 SVGAGI (reference sequence). The CDR3 is made up of 16 amino acids. DNA of the CDR3: TGTGCCAGCAGTTACCGCCCGCAGGGGGCAGTCTATGGCTACACCTTC. Its protein product is CASSYRPQGAVYGYTF.

The rearrangement uses TRBV19 and TRBJ1-2; 7 bases agree with TRBD1. This CDR3 is built from 12 residues. Germline V CDR1 and CDR2: LNHDA, SQIVND (reference sequence). V was clipped by 8 bases and J by 5 bases; unmatched bases: 5. The CDR3 DNA reads as TGTGCCAGTCCTGGGACAGCATATGGCTACACCTTC. Amino acid sequence: CASPGTAYGYTF.

The J gene is TRBJ2-5, the V gene TRBV7-3; D gene uncertain. V lost 0 bases and J 4 bases, leaving 9 bases between the germline ends. CDR3 length: 14 amino acids. The V gene's germline CDR1 is SGHTA and CDR2 FQGTGA. CDR3 nucleotides: TGTGCCAGCAGCTTAACGTTAAGAGTAGAGACCCAGTACTTC. Translated: CASSLTLRVETQYF.

The chain employs TRBV7-2 and TRBJ2-7, with 7 bases fitting TRBD2. Germline-derived CDR1 and CDR2 are SGHTA and FQGNSA. The CDR3 contains 16 residues. After removal of 0 bases from V and 0 bases from J, the junction contained 5 bases not matched to a gene. CDR3 DNA sequence: TGTGCCAGCAGCTTAGCAAGCGGGATGGACTCCTACGAGCAGTACTTC. Protein sequence: CASSLASGMDSYEQYF.

In its sample, this clone was seen a few times. This rearrangement joins TRBV7-8 to TRBJ1-1; D remains ambiguous. The V and J ends lost 5 bases and 0 bases respectively, with 10 bases between them. Germline lookup yields CDR1 SGHVS and CDR2 FQNEAQ. The CDR3 totals 14 residues. The CDR3 region is CASSHRFLNTEAFF. The CDR3 bases are TGTGCCAGCAGCCACAGATTCTTGAACACTGAAGCTTTCTTT.